This T cell receptor (beta chain) was recorded in a study of T cells in women clearing cervical HPV infection. Clones were read by immunoSEQ multiplex PCR, and TCRdb kept only the in-frame ones, dropping some. The sample table sets out under 35,000 clones. This TCR was recovered from a woman aged 18 to 69 with a cervical HPV16 infection that either progressed to CIN3+ or cleared (not recorded which). Material for sequencing was blood buffy coat.

CDR3 loop: CAISQTGVNTEAFF. CDR3 DNA, as far as it was read: TGTGCCATCAGCCAAACAGGGGTGAACACTGAA. The V and J genes are TRBV10-3 and TRBJ1-1, with 7 bases that match TRBD1. With the read ending 3 residues before the CDR3 end, the germline J gene is used to fill in that end. There are 14 residues in the CDR3. Germline V gene data show CDR1 as ENHRY and CDR2 as SYGVKD. J lost 0 bases, V lost 6 bases, and 4 bases had no gene match.